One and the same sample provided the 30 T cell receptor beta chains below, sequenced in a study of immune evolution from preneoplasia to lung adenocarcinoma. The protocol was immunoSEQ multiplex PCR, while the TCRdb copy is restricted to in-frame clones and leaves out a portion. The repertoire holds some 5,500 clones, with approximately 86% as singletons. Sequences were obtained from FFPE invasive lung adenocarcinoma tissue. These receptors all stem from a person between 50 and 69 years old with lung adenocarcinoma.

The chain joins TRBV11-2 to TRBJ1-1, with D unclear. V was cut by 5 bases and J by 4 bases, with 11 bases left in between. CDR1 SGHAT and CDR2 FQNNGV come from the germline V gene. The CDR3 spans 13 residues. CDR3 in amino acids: CASSLNTFTEAFF. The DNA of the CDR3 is TGTGCCAGCAGCCTCAACACGTTCACTGAAGCTTTCTTT.

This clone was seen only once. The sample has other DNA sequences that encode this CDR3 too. CDR3 amino acids: CASTWVGGPAFF. The CDR3 nucleotides read TGTGCCAGTACCTGGGTAGGGGGCCCTGCTTTCTTT. The chain employs TRBV27 and TRBJ1-1; TRBD1 aligns across 7 bases. The trim removed 9 bases at V and 11 bases at J, leaving 12 bases unmatched. CDR3 size: 12 residues. The germline CDR1 and CDR2 sequences are MNHEY and SMNVEV (reference sequence).

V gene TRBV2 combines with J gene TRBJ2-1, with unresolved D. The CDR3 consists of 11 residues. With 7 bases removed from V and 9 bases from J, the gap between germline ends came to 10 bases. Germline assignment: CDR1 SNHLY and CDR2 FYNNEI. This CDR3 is CASKYDIEQFF. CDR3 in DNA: TGTGCCAGCAAGTACGATATTGAGCAGTTCTTC.

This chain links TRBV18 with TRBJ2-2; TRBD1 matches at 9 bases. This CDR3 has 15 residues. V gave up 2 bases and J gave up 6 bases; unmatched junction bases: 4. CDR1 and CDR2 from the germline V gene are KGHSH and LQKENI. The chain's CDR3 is CASSPRTGVAGELFF. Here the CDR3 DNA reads TGTGCCAGCTCACCAAGGACAGGGGTCGCCGGGGAGCTGTTTTTT.

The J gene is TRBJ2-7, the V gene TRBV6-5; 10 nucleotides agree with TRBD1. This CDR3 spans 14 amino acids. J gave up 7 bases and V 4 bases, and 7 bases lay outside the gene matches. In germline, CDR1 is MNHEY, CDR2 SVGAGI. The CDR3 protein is CASSLRQGAGEQYF. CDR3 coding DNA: TGTGCCAGCAGTTTACGACAGGGGGCGGGAGAGCAGTACTTC.

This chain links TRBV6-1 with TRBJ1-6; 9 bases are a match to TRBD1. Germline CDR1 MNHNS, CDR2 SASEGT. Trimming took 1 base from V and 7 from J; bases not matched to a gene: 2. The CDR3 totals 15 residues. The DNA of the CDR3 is TGTGCCAGCAGTGAAGGTACAGGGGGCAATTCACCCCTCCACTTT. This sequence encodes CASSEGTGGNSPLHF.

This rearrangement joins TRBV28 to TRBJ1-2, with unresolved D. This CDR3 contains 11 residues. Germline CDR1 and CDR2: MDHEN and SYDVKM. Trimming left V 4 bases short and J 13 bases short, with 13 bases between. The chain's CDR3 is CASSSSEGGTF. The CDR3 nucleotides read TGTGCCAGCAGTTCCTCGGAAGGAGGCACCTTC.

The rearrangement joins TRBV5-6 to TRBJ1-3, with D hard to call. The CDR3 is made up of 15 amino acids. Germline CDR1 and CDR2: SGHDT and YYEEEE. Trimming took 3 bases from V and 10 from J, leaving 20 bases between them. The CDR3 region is CASSSHVGARITIYF. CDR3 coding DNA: TGTGCCAGCAGCTCCCACGTTGGTGCCCGAATAACCATATATTTT.

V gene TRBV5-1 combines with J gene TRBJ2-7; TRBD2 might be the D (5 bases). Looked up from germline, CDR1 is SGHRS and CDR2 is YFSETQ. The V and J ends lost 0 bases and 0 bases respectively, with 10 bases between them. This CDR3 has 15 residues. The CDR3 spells CASSLGGLLSYEQYF. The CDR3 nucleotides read TGCGCCAGCAGCTTGGGAGGGCTCCTCTCCTACGAGCAGTACTTC.

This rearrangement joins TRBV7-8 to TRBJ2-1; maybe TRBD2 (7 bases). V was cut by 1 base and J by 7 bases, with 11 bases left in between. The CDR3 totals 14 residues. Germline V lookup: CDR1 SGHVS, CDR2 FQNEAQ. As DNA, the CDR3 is TGTGCCAGCAGCTTAGGGACTAGGGGGAATGAGCAGTTCTTC. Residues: CASSLGTRGNEQFF. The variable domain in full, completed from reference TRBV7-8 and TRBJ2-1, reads GAGVSQSPRYKVAKRGQDVALRCDPISGHVSLFWYQQALGQGPEFLTYFQNEAQLDKSGLPSDRFFAERPEGSVSTLKIQRTQQEDSAVYLCASSLGTRGNEQFFGPGTRLTVL.

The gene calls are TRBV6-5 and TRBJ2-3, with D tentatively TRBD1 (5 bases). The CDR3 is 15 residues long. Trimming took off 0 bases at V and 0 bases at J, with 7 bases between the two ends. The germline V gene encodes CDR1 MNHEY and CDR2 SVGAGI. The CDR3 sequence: CASSYSGESTDTQYF. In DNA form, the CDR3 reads TGTGCCAGCAGTTACTCAGGGGAAAGCACAGATACGCAGTATTTT.

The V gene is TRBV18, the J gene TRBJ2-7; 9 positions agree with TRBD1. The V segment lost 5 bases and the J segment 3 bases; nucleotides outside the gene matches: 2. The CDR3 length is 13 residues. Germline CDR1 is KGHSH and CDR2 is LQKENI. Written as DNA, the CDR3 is TGTGCCAGCTCAGGGACAGGGTTCTACGAGCAGTACTTC. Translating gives CASSGTGFYEQYF. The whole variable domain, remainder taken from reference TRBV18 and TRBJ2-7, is NAGVMQNPRHLVRRRGQEARLRCSPMKGHSHVYWYRQLPEEGLKFMVYLQKENIIDESGMPKERFSAEFPKEGPSILRIQQVVRGDSAAYFCASSGTGFYEQYFGPGTRLTVT.

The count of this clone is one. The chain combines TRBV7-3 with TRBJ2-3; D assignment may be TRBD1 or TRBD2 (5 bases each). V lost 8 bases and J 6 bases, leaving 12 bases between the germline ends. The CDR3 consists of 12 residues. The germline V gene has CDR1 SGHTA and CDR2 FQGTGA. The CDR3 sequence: CASSKGRDTQYF. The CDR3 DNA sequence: TGTGCCAGCTCCAAGGGACGCGATACGCAGTATTTT.

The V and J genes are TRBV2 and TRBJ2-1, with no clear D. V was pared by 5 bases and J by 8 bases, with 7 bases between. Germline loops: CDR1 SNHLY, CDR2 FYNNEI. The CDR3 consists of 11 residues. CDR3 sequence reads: CASSQSDEQFF. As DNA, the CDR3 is TGTGCCAGCAGTCAGAGCGATGAGCAGTTCTTC.

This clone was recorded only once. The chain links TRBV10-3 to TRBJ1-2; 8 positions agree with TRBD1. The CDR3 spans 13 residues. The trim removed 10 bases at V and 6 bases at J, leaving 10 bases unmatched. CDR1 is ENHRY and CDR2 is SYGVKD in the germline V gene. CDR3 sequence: CASRNRGFDGYTF. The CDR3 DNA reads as TGTGCCAGCCGCAACAGGGGGTTCGATGGCTACACCTTC.

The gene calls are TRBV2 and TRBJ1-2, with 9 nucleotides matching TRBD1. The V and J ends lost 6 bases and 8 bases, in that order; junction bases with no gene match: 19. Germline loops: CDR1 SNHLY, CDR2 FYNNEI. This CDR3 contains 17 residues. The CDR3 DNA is TGTGCCAGCAGATCTCCGGGACAGGGACCGGGAGGGGCCGGCTACACCTTC. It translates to CASRSPGQGPGGAGYTF.

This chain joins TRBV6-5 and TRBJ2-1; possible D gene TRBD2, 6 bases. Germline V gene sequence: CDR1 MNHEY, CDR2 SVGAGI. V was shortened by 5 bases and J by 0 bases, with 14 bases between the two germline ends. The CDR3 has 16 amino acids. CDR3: CASSHYGRSSYNEQFF. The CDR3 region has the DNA TGTGCCAGCAGTCACTACGGGAGAAGCTCCTACAATGAGCAGTTCTTC.

The CDR3 DNA reads TGTGCCAGCAGCCAAGAAGGGACCCTTAAGAATGAGCAGTTCTTC. It translates to CASSQEGTLKNEQFF. The chain is built from TRBV14 and TRBJ2-1; either TRBD1 or TRBD2 may supply D (5 bases each). There are 15 residues in the CDR3. Germline V lookup: CDR1 SGHDN, CDR2 FVKESK. V was cut by 0 bases and J by 7 bases, with 13 bases left in between.

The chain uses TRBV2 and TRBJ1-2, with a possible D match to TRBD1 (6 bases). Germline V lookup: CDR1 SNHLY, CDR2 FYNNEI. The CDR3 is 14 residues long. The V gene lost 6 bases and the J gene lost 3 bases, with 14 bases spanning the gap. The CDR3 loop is CASRPNRDDYGYTF. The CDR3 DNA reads TGTGCCAGCAGGCCCAACAGGGACGACTATGGCTACACCTTC.

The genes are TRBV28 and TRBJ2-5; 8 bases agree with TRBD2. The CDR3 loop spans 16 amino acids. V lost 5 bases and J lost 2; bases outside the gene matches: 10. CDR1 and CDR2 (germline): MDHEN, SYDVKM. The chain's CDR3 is CASSIGRGAGQETQYF. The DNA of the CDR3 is TGTGCCAGCAGTATCGGGCGGGGGGCCGGGCAAGAGACCCAGTACTTC.

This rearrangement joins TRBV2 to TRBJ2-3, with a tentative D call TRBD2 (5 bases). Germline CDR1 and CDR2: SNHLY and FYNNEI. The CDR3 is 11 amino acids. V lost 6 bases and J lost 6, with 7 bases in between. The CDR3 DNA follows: TGTGCCAGCAGGGCTAGCGATACGCAGTATTTT. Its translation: CASRASDTQYF.

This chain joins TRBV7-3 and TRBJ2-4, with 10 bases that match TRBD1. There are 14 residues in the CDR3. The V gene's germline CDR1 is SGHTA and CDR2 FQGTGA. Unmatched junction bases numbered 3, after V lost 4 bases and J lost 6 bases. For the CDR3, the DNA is TGTGCCAGCAGCTCCCGGGACAGGGGAAACATTCAGTACTTC. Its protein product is CASSSRDRGNIQYF.

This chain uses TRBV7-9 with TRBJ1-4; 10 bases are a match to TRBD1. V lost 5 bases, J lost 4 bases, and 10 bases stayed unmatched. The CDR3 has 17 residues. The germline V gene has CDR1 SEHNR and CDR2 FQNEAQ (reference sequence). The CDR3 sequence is CASSVGTGAGLNEKLFF. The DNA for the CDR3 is TGTGCCAGCAGCGTCGGGACAGGGGCCGGGCTTAATGAAAAACTGTTTTTT.

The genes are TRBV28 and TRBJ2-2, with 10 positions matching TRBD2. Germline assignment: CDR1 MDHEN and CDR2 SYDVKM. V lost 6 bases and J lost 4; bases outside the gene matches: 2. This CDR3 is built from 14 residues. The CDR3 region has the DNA TGTGCCAGCAGACTAGCGGGAATCACCGGGGAGCTGTTTTTT. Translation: CASRLAGITGELFF.

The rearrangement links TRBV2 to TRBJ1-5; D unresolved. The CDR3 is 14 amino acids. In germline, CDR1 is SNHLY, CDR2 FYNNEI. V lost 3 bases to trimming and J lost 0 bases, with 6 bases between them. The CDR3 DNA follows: TGTGCCAGCAGTGACAGCAATAGCAATCAGCCCCAGCATTTT. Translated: CASSDSNSNQPQHF.

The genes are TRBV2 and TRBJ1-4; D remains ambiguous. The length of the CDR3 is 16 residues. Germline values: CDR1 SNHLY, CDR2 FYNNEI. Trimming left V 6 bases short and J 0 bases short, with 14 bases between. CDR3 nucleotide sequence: TGTGCCAGCAGGCCCAACAAGGGTTCAACTAATGAAAAACTGTTTTTT. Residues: CASRPNKGSTNEKLFF.

CDR3 sequence: CASSDTNRLAGVSDTQYF. The CDR3 DNA reads TGTGCCAGCAGCGACACCAATAGACTAGCGGGAGTTTCAGATACGCAGTATTTT. The V and J genes are TRBV7-9 and TRBJ2-3; 12 positions match TRBD2. Germline assignment: CDR1 SEHNR and CDR2 FQNEAQ (reference sequence). This CDR3 contains 18 residues. V lost 5 bases to trimming and J lost 4 bases; unmatched junction nucleotides: 13.

The CDR3 region is CASSGQGNNQPQHF. The CDR3 region has the DNA TGTGCCAGCAGCGGACAGGGTAATAATCAGCCCCAGCATTTT. The chain is built from TRBV9 and TRBJ1-5; 7 bases are a match to TRBD1. The CDR3 is made up of 14 amino acids. The junction had 4 bases not matched to a gene; V was cut back by 3 bases and J by 4 bases. Germline CDR1 is SGDLS and CDR2 is YYNGEE. Complete variable domain (other parts from reference TRBV9 and TRBJ1-5): DSGVTQTPKHLITATGQRVTLRCSPRSGDLSVYWYQQSLDQGLQFLIQYYNGEERAKGNILERFSAQQFPDLHSELNLSSLELGDSALYFCASSGQGNNQPQHFGDGTRLSIL.

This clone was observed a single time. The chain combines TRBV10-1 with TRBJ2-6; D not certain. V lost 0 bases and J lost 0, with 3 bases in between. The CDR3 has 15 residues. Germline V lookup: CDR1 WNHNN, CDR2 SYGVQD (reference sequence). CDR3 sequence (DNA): TGCGCCAGCAGTGAGTCGGGCTCTGGGGCCAACGTCCTGACTTTC. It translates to CASSESGSGANVLTF.

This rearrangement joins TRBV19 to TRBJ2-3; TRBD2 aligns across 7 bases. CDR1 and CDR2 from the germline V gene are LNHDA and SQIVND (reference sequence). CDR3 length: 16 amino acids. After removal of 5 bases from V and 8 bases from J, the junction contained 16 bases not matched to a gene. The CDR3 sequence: CASSDRGAGVGVTQYF. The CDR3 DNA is TGTGCCAGTAGTGACCGGGGCGCGGGGGTTGGCGTTACGCAGTATTTT.